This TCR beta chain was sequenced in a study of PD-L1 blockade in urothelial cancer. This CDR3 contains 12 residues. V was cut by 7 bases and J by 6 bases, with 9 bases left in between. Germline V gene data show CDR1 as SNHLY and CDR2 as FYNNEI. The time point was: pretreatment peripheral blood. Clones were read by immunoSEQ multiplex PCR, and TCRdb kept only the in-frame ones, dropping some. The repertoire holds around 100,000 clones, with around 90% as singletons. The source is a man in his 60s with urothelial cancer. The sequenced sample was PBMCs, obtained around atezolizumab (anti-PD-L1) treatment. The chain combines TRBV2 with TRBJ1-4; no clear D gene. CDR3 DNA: TGTGCCAGCAAGAGGAACGATGAAAAACTGTTTTTT. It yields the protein CASKRNDEKLFF.